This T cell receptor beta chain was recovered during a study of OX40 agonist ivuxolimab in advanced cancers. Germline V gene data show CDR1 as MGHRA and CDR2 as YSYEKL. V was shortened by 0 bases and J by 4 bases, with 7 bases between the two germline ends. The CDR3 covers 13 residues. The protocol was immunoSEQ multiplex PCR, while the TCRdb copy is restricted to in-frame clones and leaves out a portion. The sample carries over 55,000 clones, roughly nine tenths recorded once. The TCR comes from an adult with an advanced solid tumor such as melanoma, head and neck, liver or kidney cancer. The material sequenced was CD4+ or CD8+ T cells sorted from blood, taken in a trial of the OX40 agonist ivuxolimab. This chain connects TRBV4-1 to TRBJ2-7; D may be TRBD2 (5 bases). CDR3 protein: CASSQEREYEQYF. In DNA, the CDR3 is TGCGCCAGCAGCCAAGAAAGGGAGTACGAGCAGTACTTC.